The subject of this entry is one T cell receptor beta chain. The sample belongs to a study of blood T cell repertoires in COVID-19. Study in general: The origin of the acute and convalescent COVID-19 samples was the United States, Italy and Spain. T cells, B-cell-depleted T cells, or PBMCs supplied cDNA or gDNA.

Study processing details: Cell counts per sample came from amplifying reference gene primers. Assay used: immunoSEQ multiplex PCR; TCRdb lists only in-frame clones, some missing. V and J calls and clone size are as listed in that table; D and trimming were resolved from the DNA. Altogether roughly 100,000 clones are present, 75% to 85% being singletons, with the ten largest covering over 8.5%. This CDR3 contains 15 residues. CDR1 is LNHDA and CDR2 is SQIVND in the germline V gene (reference sequence). V was clipped by 5 bases and J by 3 bases; unmatched bases: 6. Sequencing was done on a sample of peripheral blood. The chain uses TRBV19 and TRBJ2-1; 8 bases fit TRBD1. This receptor was identified in a woman aged 70-85 years with acute or convalescent COVID-19. The CDR3 here is CASSLQGGVYNEQFF. The CDR3 DNA follows: TGTGCCAGTAGTTTACAGGGGGGCGTCTACAATGAGCAGTTCTTC. Drawing the rest from reference TRBV19 and TRBJ2-1, the complete variable domain is DGGITQSPKYLFRKEGQNVTLSCEQNLNHDAMYWYRQDPGQGLRLIYYSQIVNDFQKGDIAEGYSVSREKKESFPLTVTSAQKNPTAFYLCASSLQGGVYNEQFFGPGTRLTVL.